This T cell receptor beta chain was captured by sequencing in a study of cytomegalovirus exposure and HLA in healthy donors. Both 60 Vbeta primers and 13 Jbeta primers went into the PCR. Sequencing was performed with immunoSEQ multiplex PCR; in TCRdb, only in-frame clones are kept and a portion is missing. The profile shows around 130,000 clones, about 81% of them singletons. V shed 4 bases and J 5 bases; nucleotides not matched to a gene: 7. CDR1 and CDR2 (germline): SEHNR, FQNEAQ (reference sequence). The CDR3 totals 15 residues. The V gene is TRBV7-9, the J gene TRBJ2-5, with 10 positions matching TRBD2. Sequencing was performed on PBMCs. The TCR sequence derives from a woman aged 40 to 55 in good health and CMV-seropositive. The CDR3 loop reads CASSSQRGGSETQYF. The DNA of the CDR3 is TGTGCCAGCAGCTCCCAGCGGGGGGGCAGTGAGACCCAGTACTTC.